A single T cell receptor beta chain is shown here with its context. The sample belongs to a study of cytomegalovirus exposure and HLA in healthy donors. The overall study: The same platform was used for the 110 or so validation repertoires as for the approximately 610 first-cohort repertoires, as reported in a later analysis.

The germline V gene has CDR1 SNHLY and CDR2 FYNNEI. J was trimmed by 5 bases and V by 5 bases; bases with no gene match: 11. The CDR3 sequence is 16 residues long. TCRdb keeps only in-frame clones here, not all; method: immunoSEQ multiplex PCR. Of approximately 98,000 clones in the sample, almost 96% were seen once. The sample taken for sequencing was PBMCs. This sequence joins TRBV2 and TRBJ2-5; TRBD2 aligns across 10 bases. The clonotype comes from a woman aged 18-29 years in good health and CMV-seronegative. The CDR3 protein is CASSRSGGSAGETQYF. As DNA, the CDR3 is TGTGCCAGCAGTCGTAGCGGGGGGTCTGCCGGCGAGACCCAGTACTTC.